The 17 T cell receptor beta chains in this list originate from one sample, sequenced in a study of regulatory T cells in long-lasting Graves disease. Arm-PCR of CDR3 regions and iRepertoire HTBI primers were used to build TCR beta libraries. Using its own MiXCR run on the multiplex PCR reads, TCRdb lists one record per CDR3 protein. Counted here are about 470,000 distinct CDR3 sequences, about 22% occurring once; the ten biggest clones make up 6.5% to 9%. Time point indicated: persistent/refractory GD, antithyroid drugs over 5 years with positive TRAb. RNA from PBMCs was the source of the TCR library. This specimen consisted of peripheral blood mononuclear cells (PBMCs), obtained when the disease was refractory, from a patient treated with antithyroid drugs. The receptors come from a female donor with Graves disease.

The V and J genes are TRBV7-2 and TRBJ2-3; D not certain. The germline gives CDR1 SGHTA, CDR2 FQGNSA. Trimming left V 1 base short and J 0 bases short, with 5 bases between. This CDR3 is 14 amino acids long. Written as DNA, the CDR3 is TGTGCCAGCAGCTTAGAGAAAAGCACAGATACGCAGTATTTT. Its protein product is CASSLEKSTDTQYF.

Worth noting for this clonotype: A much larger clone lies one base from this, so it may be a read error. The chain combines TRBV28 with TRBJ1-2; D may be TRBD1 (6 bases). Germline loops: CDR1 MDHEN, CDR2 SYDVKM. The ends were cut back, 9 bases at V and 0 bases at J, with 11 bases in the middle. The CDR3 is 13 residues long. This chain's CDR3 is CASLGGPNYGYTF. The CDR3 DNA sequence: TGTGCCAGTCTCGGGGGGCCTAACTATGGCTACACCTTC.

The CDR3 sequence: CASGGFGQVRRNSPLHF. As DNA, the CDR3 is TGTGCCAGCGGGGGGTTCGGACAGGTTCGGAGGAATTCACCCCTCCACTTT. V gene TRBV5-6 combines with J gene TRBJ1-6, with 7 bases aligning to TRBD1. The V segment lost 7 bases and the J segment 7 bases; nucleotides outside the gene matches: 17. From germline, CDR1 is SGHDT and CDR2 YYEEEE. The CDR3 loop spans 17 amino acids.

This clonotype has only a few counts. The chain couples TRBV19 to TRBJ2-7; D gene unclear. The CDR3 runs 15 residues. Trimming cost V 3 bases and J 2 bases, with 14 bases left between them. Per germline, CDR1 LNHDA and CDR2 SQIVND (reference sequence). The CDR3 DNA reads TGTGCCAGTAGTATCGTGCTTCTCGGCACCTACGAGCAGTACTTC. This sequence encodes CASSIVLLGTYEQYF.

This clonotype has just a few counts. The chain links TRBV13 to TRBJ2-1; D not resolved. Germline V gives CDR1 PRHDT, CDR2 FYEKMQ (reference sequence). V lost 3 bases and J 5 bases, leaving 11 bases between the germline ends. This CDR3 spans 14 amino acids. The DNA of the CDR3 is TGTGCCAGCAGCTTGTGGGCAGTTGACAATGAGCAGTTCTTC. This codes for CASSLWAVDNEQFF.

This clonotype came up a few times. The chain employs TRBV28 and TRBJ2-7, with TRBD2 as a possible D gene (6 bases). The CDR3 covers 19 residues. CDR1 is MDHEN, CDR2 SYDVKM, per germline. V was shortened by 4 bases and J by 4 bases, with 29 bases between the two germline ends. In DNA form, the CDR3 reads TGTGCCAGCAGTTCAGCCCGGAGCACTAGCTCCCAACCGACGTACGAGCAGTACTTC. This gives the protein CASSSARSTSSQPTYEQYF. Supplemented by reference TRBV28 and TRBJ2-7, the full variable domain reads DVKVTQSSRYLVKRTGEKVFLECVQDMDHENMFWYRQDPGLGLRLIYFSYDVKMKEKGDIPEGYSVSREKKERFSLILESASTNQTSMYLCASSSARSTSSQPTYEQYFGPGTRLTVT.

This rearrangement joins TRBV28 to TRBJ2-1; D remains unclear. Germline CDR1 and CDR2: MDHEN and SYDVKM. Trimming shortened V by 2 bases and J by 3 bases, and 14 bases separated the two germline ends. This CDR3 is 16 amino acids long. In nucleotides, the CDR3 is TGTGCCAGCAGTTTACGCGGCTTGAAATACTACAATGAGCAGTTCTTC. Translating it yields CASSLRGLKYYNEQFF.

At least ten counts were recorded for this clonotype. This chain uses TRBV12-3 or TRBV12-4 with TRBJ2-5; tentatively, D is TRBD2 (5 bases). The CDR3 has 13 residues. The V and J ends lost 3 bases and 5 bases respectively, with 10 bases between them. CDR3 loop: CASSFRGSETQYF. As DNA, the CDR3 is TGTGCCAGCAGTTTTCGTGGGAGTGAGACCCAGTACTTC.

This clonotype has at least ten counts. This chain uses TRBV7-2 with TRBJ2-5, with D maybe TRBD2 (5 bases). V lost 3 bases and J lost 5, with 13 bases in between. CDR1 is SGHTA, CDR2 FQGNSA, per germline. This CDR3 is built from 14 residues. The CDR3 nucleotides are TGTGCCAGCAGCTTGGCGGGCAGGCTGGAGACCCAGTACTTC. This sequence encodes CASSLAGRLETQYF. Complete variable domain (other parts from reference TRBV7-2 and TRBJ2-5): GAGVSQSPSNKVTEKGKDVELRCDPISGHTALYWYRQSLGQGLEFLIYFQGNSAPDKSGLPSDRFSAERTGGSVSTLTIQRTQQEDSAVYLCASSLAGRLETQYFGPGTRLLVL.

This clonotype occurred many times. This chain uses TRBV29-1 with TRBJ2-5; maybe TRBD1 (5 bases). The CDR3 consists of 12 residues. Germline CDR1 and CDR2: SQVTM and ANQGSEA. Deletions cut 1 base from V and 9 bases from J, with 12 bases between. Here the CDR3 reads CSVEGPGHSQYF. The CDR3 coding sequence is TGCAGCGTTGAAGGACCCGGACACTCCCAGTACTTC.

CDR3 protein: CASSFYQGSTEAFF. CDR3 nucleotide sequence: TGCGCCAGCAGCTTCTACCAGGGAAGCACTGAAGCTTTCTTT. The chain combines TRBV5-1 with TRBJ1-1; TRBD1 might be the D (5 bases). Germline-derived CDR1 and CDR2 are SGHRS and YFSETQ. V lost 2 bases and J 4 bases, leaving 12 bases between the germline ends. The CDR3 is made up of 14 amino acids.

The V gene is TRBV19, the J gene TRBJ2-7; no reliable D call. Trimming took off 6 bases at V and 3 bases at J, with 12 bases between the two ends. CDR3 length equals 13 residues. CDR1 and CDR2 (germline): LNHDA, SQIVND (reference sequence). This CDR3 reads CASRPFHGYEQYF. CDR3 sequence (DNA): TGTGCCAGTAGACCGTTCCACGGCTACGAGCAGTACTTC.

CDR3 amino acids: CASSIVGGLHSPTRRYF. CDR3 DNA: TGTGCCAGTAGTATAGTTGGAGGGTTACACAGCCCCACCCGACGGTACTTC. The V and J genes are TRBV19 and TRBJ2-7, with D perhaps matching TRBD2 (6 bases). The CDR3 length is 17 residues. The germline V and J ends were trimmed by 1 base and 12 bases, with 28 bases remaining between them. Germline loops: CDR1 LNHDA, CDR2 SQIVND (reference sequence).

This clonotype came up many times. This sequence joins TRBV6-5 and TRBJ2-7, with D possibly being TRBD1 (5 bases). V shed 0 bases and J shed 1 base, with 16 bases lying between them. The CDR3 length is 17 residues. CDR1 and CDR2 (germline): MNHEY, SVGAGI. The CDR3 coding sequence is TGTGCCAGCAGTTACTCGATCAAGGGGCCGAAGTCCTACGAGCAGTACTTC. Encoded protein: CASSYSIKGPKSYEQYF.

This clonotype was observed a handful of times. The V gene is TRBV10-3, the J gene TRBJ1-2; no definite D call. The CDR3 has 13 amino acids. Germline CDR1 and CDR2: ENHRY and SYGVKD. The V gene lost 2 bases and the J gene lost 0 bases, with 4 bases spanning the gap. The CDR3 loop reads CAISEEPNYGYTF. DNA for the CDR3: TGTGCCATCAGTGAGGAACCTAACTATGGCTACACCTTC.

This rearrangement joins TRBV20-1 to TRBJ1-1; possibly TRBD1 for D (5 bases). CDR3 length equals 13 residues. V was clipped by 6 bases and J by 3 bases, with 14 bases between them. Germline CDR1 reads DFQATT; CDR2 reads SNEGSKA (reference sequence). CDR3 loop: CSAPSWGDTEAFF. The CDR3 nucleotides are TGCAGTGCCCCCTCGTGGGGGGACACTGAAGCTTTCTTT.

The table lists this clonotype with many counts. V gene TRBV30 combines with J gene TRBJ1-4; 8 nucleotides align to TRBD1. This CDR3 is built from 13 residues. Germline V gene sequence: CDR1 GTSNPN, CDR2 SVGIG (reference sequence). After removal of 3 bases from V and 8 bases from J, the junction contained 5 bases not matched to a gene. This CDR3 is CAWSAGGSEKLFF. The CDR3 DNA sequence: TGTGCCTGGAGCGCAGGGGGCTCGGAAAAACTGTTTTTT.